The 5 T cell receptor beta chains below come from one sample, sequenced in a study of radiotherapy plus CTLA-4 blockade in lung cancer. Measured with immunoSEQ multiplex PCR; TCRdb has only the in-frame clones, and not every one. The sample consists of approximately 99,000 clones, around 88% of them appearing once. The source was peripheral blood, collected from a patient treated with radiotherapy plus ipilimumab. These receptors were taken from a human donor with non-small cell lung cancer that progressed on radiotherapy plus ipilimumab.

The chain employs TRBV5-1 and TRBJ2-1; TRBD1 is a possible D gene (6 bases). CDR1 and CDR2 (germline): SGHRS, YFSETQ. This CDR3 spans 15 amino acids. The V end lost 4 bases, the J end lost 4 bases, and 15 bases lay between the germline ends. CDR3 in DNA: TGCGCCAGCAGCCCGGTCAGGGACACTTACAATGAGCAGTTCTTC. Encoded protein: CASSPVRDTYNEQFF.

The CDR3 DNA is TGCAGCGTTGAAGATCATGGACACTACGAGCAGTACTTC. This translates into CSVEDHGHYEQYF. V and J are TRBV29-1 and TRBJ2-7; tentatively, D is TRBD1 (5 bases). The CDR3 loop spans 13 amino acids. The V end lost 0 bases, the J end lost 3 bases, and 9 bases lay between the germline ends. Germline assignment: CDR1 SQVTM and CDR2 ANQGSEA.

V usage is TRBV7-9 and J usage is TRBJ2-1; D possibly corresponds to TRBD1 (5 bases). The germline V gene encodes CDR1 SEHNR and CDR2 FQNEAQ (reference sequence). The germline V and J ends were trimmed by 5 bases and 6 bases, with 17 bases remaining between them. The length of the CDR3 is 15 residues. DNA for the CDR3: TGTGCCAGCAGCCCGACAGCCCCCCTCGGCAATGAGCAGTTCTTC. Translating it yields CASSPTAPLGNEQFF.

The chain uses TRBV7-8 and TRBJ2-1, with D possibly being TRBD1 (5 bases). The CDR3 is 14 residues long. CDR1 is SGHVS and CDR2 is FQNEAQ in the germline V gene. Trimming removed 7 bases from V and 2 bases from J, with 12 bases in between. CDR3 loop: CASNTPRAYNEQFF. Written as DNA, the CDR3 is TGTGCCAGCAACACCCCCAGGGCCTACAATGAGCAGTTCTTC.

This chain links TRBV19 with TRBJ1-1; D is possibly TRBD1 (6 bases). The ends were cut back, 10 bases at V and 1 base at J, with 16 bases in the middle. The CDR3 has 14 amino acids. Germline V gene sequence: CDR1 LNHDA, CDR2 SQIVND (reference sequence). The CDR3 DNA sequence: TGTGCCACCCAGATAGCACAGGGGAACACTGAAGCTTTCTTT. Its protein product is CATQIAQGNTEAFF.